One and the same sample provided the 22 T cell receptor beta chains below, sequenced in a study of shared clonotypes between healthy human individuals. Some clones are missing from TCRdb's copy, which holds only in-frame ones; the method was immunoSEQ multiplex PCR. The sample yields over 1.5 million clones, 95% to 99% seen once. Source material: naive CD4+ T cells sorted from blood. The subset was: CD45RA+ positively selected. Source of these receptors: a man aged 25-45 years in good health.

The chain couples TRBV15 to TRBJ2-2; TRBD1 aligns across 9 bases. The CDR3 sequence is 19 residues long. Germline CDR1 reads LNHNV; CDR2 reads YYDKDF (reference sequence). V shed 1 base, J shed 4 bases, and the junction held 13 bases outside the gene matches. CDR3 sequence reads: CATSRALMGQGGGTGELFF. In DNA form, the CDR3 reads TGTGCCACCAGCAGAGCGTTGATGGGACAGGGTGGGGGCACCGGGGAGCTGTTTTTT.

The sample holds one count of this clone. This sequence joins TRBV7-3 and TRBJ2-7; D gene uncertain. The CDR3 runs to 14 residues. Trimming cost V 5 bases and J 0 bases, with 11 bases left between them. The germline gives CDR1 SGHTA, CDR2 FQGTGA. CDR3 amino acids: CASSPGESSYEQYF. In DNA form, the CDR3 reads TGTGCCAGCAGCCCTGGCGAGAGCTCCTACGAGCAGTACTTC. The full variable domain, its missing parts supplied by reference TRBV7-3 and TRBJ2-7, is GAGVSQTPSNKVTEKGKYVELRCDPISGHTALYWYRQSLGQGPEFLIYFQGTGAADDSGLPNDRFFAVRPEGSVSTLKIQRTERGDSAVYLCASSPGESSYEQYFGPGTRLTVT.

This clone occurred once. J is TRBJ1-3 and V is TRBV28, with 8 nucleotides matching TRBD1. The V and J ends lost 8 bases and 2 bases, in that order; junction bases with no gene match: 8. Germline values: CDR1 MDHEN, CDR2 SYDVKM. The CDR3 has 15 amino acids. CDR3 DNA: TGTGCCAGCCACAATCAGGGGGCCGCTGGAAACACCATATATTTT. It specifies CASHNQGAAGNTIYF.

The rearrangement joins TRBV9 to TRBJ2-7, with 12 bases fitting TRBD1. V lost 3 bases and J lost 4; bases outside the gene matches: 5. Germline V gives CDR1 SGDLS, CDR2 YYNGEE. This CDR3 spans 15 amino acids. The chain's CDR3 is CASSEGTGGAYEQYF. The DNA of the CDR3 is TGTGCCAGCAGCGAAGGGACAGGGGGCGCTTACGAGCAGTACTTC.

The V call is TRBV5-4, the J call TRBJ2-7; unclear D gene. The germline CDR1 and CDR2 sequences are SGHNT and YYREEE (reference sequence). V lost 5 bases to trimming and J lost 0 bases, with 12 bases between them. There are 14 residues in the CDR3. This CDR3 is CASSRYRSSYEQYF. In DNA, the CDR3 is TGTGCCAGCAGTCGGTATAGGAGCTCCTACGAGCAGTACTTC.

V usage is TRBV4-1 and J usage is TRBJ2-3; D uncertain. Germline-derived CDR1 and CDR2 are MGHRA and YSYEKL. The CDR3 is 14 residues long. V was pared by 1 base and J by 8 bases, with 13 bases between. Here the CDR3 reads CASSQAFTPGTQYF. The CDR3 DNA is TGCGCCAGCAGCCAAGCCTTCACCCCCGGTACGCAGTATTTT.

This rearrangement joins TRBV5-6 to TRBJ2-3; D perhaps matches TRBD2 (5 bases). V was cut by 6 bases and J by 2 bases, with 10 bases left in between. The CDR3 has 13 residues. Germline CDR1 SGHDT, CDR2 YYEEEE. For the CDR3, the DNA is TGTGCCAGCATGCTAGCCCACACAGATACGCAGTATTTT. It translates to CASMLAHTDTQYF.

The chain is built from TRBV28 and TRBJ2-7; the D gene is possibly TRBD1 (5 bases). Germline assignment: CDR1 MDHEN and CDR2 SYDVKM. The germline V and J ends were trimmed by 6 bases and 6 bases, with 12 bases remaining between them. The CDR3 runs 12 residues. The CDR3 sequence is CASSESGPEQYF. The CDR3 DNA reads TGTGCCAGCAGCGAGTCAGGGCCCGAGCAGTACTTC.

The CDR3 coding sequence is TGCAGTGCGAATTCCCGGACTAGGCATTTCTTC. Encoded protein: CSANSRTRHFF. The rearrangement joins TRBV20-1 to TRBJ2-1; 7 bases fit TRBD2. The CDR3 contains 11 residues. Germline V gene lookup returns CDR1 DFQATT and CDR2 SNEGSKA (reference sequence). J was trimmed by 16 bases and V by 6 bases; bases with no gene match: 12.

This chain uses TRBV28 with TRBJ2-7; D ambiguous. Germline CDR1 reads MDHEN; CDR2 reads SYDVKM. The germline V and J ends were trimmed by 9 bases and 3 bases, with 18 bases remaining between them. The CDR3 runs 14 residues. The CDR3 reads CASIKGGSYYEQYF. The CDR3 DNA reads TGTGCCAGTATAAAGGGCGGAAGCTACTACGAGCAGTACTTC. The entire variable domain, with the rest obtained from reference TRBV28 and TRBJ2-7, is as follows: DVKVTQSSRYLVKRTGEKVFLECVQDMDHENMFWYRQDPGLGLRLIYFSYDVKMKEKGDIPEGYSVSREKKERFSLILESASTNQTSMYLCASIKGGSYYEQYFGPGTRLTVT.

This chain joins TRBV5-5 and TRBJ2-7; D may be TRBD1 (5 bases). The CDR3 runs 15 residues. Trimming shortened V by 3 bases and J by 4 bases, and 17 bases separated the two germline ends. In germline, CDR1 is SGHKS, CDR2 YYEKEE (reference sequence). The CDR3 DNA follows: TGTGCCAGCAGCTACCAGGGTTCGTTCGGGTACGAGCAGTACTTC. This encodes CASSYQGSFGYEQYF. The full variable domain, in which reference TRBV5-5 and TRBJ2-7 provide the parts outside the CDR3, is DAGVTQSPTHLIKTRGQQVTLRCSPISGHKSVSWYQQVLGQGPQFIFQYYEKEERGRGNFPDRFSARQFPNYSSELNVNALLLGDSALYLCASSYQGSFGYEQYFGPGTRLTVT.

The genes are TRBV12-5 and TRBJ2-1; 7 bases fit TRBD1. Trimming at V came to 6 bases and at J to 4 bases, leaving 9 bases not matched to a gene. Germline-derived CDR1 and CDR2 are LGHNT and FRNRAP. This CDR3 is built from 15 residues. CDR3 in DNA: TGTGCTAGTGGATCGGGACAGAGTGAGTACAATGAGCAGTTCTTC. The encoded protein is CASGSGQSEYNEQFF.

The V and J genes are TRBV5-5 and TRBJ2-7; D is possibly TRBD1 (7 bases). The germline V and J ends were trimmed by 0 bases and 2 bases, with 12 bases remaining between them. Germline V gene data show CDR1 as SGHKS and CDR2 as YYEKEE (reference sequence). The CDR3 is made up of 15 amino acids. As DNA, the CDR3 is TGTGCCAGCAGCTTGGTGGCAGGGGGGCCCTACGAGCAGTACTTC. Residues: CASSLVAGGPYEQYF.

This rearrangement joins TRBV27 to TRBJ2-1; 10 bases fit TRBD2. This CDR3 is built from 15 residues. From germline, CDR1 is MNHEY and CDR2 SMNVEV (reference sequence). With 8 bases clipped from V and 9 bases from J, the junction kept 13 bases outside the gene matches. DNA for the CDR3: TGTGCCAGCGTCTGGACTAGCGGATTCCATCTTGAGCAGTTCTTC. Its translation is CASVWTSGFHLEQFF.

The chain combines TRBV5-4 with TRBJ1-1, with 8 positions matching TRBD1. After removal of 7 bases from V and 0 bases from J, the junction contained 5 bases not matched to a gene. The germline gives CDR1 SGHNT, CDR2 YYREEE (reference sequence). The CDR3 is 14 residues long. The CDR3 region is CASGQGNLNTEAFF. Here the CDR3 DNA reads TGTGCCAGCGGACAGGGCAACCTGAACACTGAAGCTTTCTTT.

The chain links TRBV11-2 to TRBJ2-7; 7 nucleotides line up with TRBD2. Germline CDR1 and CDR2: SGHAT and FQNNGV. The CDR3 length is 15 residues. The J segment lost 2 bases and the V segment lost 3 bases, leaving 7 bases of the junction unmatched. The CDR3 region is CASSLGEGSTYEQYF. CDR3 nucleotide sequence: TGTGCCAGCAGCTTGGGGGAGGGGTCCACCTACGAGCAGTACTTC.

This chain connects TRBV18 to TRBJ2-1; TRBD2 matches 12 bases. Looked up from germline, CDR1 is KGHSH and CDR2 is LQKENI. V was pared by 5 bases and J by 6 bases, with 11 bases of the junction left unmatched. The CDR3 loop spans 17 amino acids. This CDR3 reads CASSKMTSGSFGNEQFF. The CDR3 DNA sequence: TGTGCCAGCTCAAAAATGACTAGCGGGAGCTTTGGCAATGAGCAGTTCTTC.

With respect to this clone: The sample holds other DNA sequences that translate to the same CDR3. The rearrangement uses TRBV5-1 and TRBJ2-5; D possibly corresponds to TRBD2 (5 bases). CDR3 length: 14 amino acids. Germline V lookup: CDR1 SGHRS, CDR2 YFSETQ. V shed 2 bases and J shed 3 bases, with 11 bases lying between them. The CDR3 coding sequence is TGCGCCAGCAGCTTAAACTTGGGAGAAGAGACCCAGTACTTC. The encoded protein is CASSLNLGEETQYF.

This chain joins TRBV29-1 and TRBJ2-7, with D perhaps TRBD2 (5 bases). Germline V gives CDR1 SQVTM, CDR2 ANQGSEA. This CDR3 is 11 amino acids long. V dropped 4 bases and J dropped 4 bases, with 8 bases sitting between them. The CDR3 DNA is TGCAGCGTTGGGAGCGGATACGAGCAGTACTTC. This encodes CSVGSGYEQYF.

The chain combines TRBV27 with TRBJ2-3; D is uncertain. Germline CDR1 reads MNHEY; CDR2 reads SMNVEV (reference sequence). Trimming took off 0 bases at V and 6 bases at J, with 10 bases between the two ends. The CDR3 sequence is 14 residues long. This CDR3 is CASSLSAPPDTQYF. In nucleotides, the CDR3 is TGTGCCAGCAGTTTATCTGCCCCCCCCGATACGCAGTATTTT.

This clone was recorded once. The chain recombines TRBV9 with TRBJ1-3, with D possibly being TRBD1 (6 bases). Per germline, CDR1 SGDLS and CDR2 YYNGEE. The CDR3 has 19 amino acids. V was clipped by 4 bases and J by 0 bases, with 23 bases between them. The CDR3 spells CASSPQTGTRISSGNTIYF. CDR3 in DNA: TGTGCCAGCAGCCCTCAAACCGGGACACGGATCTCCTCTGGAAACACCATATATTTT.

The V gene is TRBV7-9, the J gene TRBJ2-7; 9 bases line up with TRBD1. The CDR3 totals 14 residues. Per germline, CDR1 SEHNR and CDR2 FQNEAQ (reference sequence). Trimming took 3 bases from V and 2 from J; bases not matched to a gene: 2. The CDR3 protein is CASSFRDRAYEQYF. The DNA for the CDR3 is TGTGCCAGCAGCTTCCGGGACAGGGCCTACGAGCAGTACTTC.